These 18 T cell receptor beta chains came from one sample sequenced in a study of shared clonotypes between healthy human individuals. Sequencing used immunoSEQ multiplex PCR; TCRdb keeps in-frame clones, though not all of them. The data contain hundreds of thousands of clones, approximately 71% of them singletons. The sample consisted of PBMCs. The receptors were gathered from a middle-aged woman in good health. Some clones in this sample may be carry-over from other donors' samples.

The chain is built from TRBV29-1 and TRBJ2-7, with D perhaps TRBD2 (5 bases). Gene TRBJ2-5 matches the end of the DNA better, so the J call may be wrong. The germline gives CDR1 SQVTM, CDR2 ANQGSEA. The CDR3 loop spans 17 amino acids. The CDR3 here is CSVEDRSRVNFQETQYF. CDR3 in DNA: TGCAGCGTTGAAGATCGCTCGCGGGTGAATTTCCAAGAGACCCAGTACTTC.

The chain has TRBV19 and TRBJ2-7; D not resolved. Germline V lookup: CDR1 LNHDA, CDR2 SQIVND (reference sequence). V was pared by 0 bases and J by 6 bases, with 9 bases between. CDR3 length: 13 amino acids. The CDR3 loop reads CASSIDLTAEQYF. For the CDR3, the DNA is TGTGCCAGTAGTATAGATCTCACCGCCGAGCAGTACTTC.

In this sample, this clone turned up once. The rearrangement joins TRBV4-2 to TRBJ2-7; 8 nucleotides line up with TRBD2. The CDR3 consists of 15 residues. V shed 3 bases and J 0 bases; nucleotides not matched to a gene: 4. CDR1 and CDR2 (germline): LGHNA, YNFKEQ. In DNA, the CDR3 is TGTGCCAGCAGCCAGGAGCGGGAGACCTCCTACGAGCAGTACTTC. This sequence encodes CASSQERETSYEQYF.

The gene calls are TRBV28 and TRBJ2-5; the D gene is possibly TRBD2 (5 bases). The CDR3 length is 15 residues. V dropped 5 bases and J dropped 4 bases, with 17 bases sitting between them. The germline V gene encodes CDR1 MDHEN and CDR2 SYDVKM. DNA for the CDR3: TGTGCCAGCAGTACCCCAGCGGAGCCCCGAGAGACCCAGTACTTC. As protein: CASSTPAEPRETQYF.

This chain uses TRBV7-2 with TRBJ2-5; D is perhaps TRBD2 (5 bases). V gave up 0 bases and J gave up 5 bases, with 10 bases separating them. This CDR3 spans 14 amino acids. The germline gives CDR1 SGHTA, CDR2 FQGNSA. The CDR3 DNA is TGTGCCAGCAGCTTAGCGGGAGTTCTGGAGACCCAGTACTTC. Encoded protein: CASSLAGVLETQYF. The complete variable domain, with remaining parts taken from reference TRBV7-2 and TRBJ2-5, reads GAGVSQSPSNKVTEKGKDVELRCDPISGHTALYWYRQSLGQGLEFLIYFQGNSAPDKSGLPSDRFSAERTGGSVSTLTIQRTQQEDSAVYLCASSLAGVLETQYFGPGTRLLVL.

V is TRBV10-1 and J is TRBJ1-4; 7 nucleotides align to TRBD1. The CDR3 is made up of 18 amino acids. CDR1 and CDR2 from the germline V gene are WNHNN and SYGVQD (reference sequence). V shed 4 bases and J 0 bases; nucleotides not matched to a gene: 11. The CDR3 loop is CASSAMTGRFATNEKLFF. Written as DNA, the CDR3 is TGCGCCAGCAGTGCAATGACAGGGCGATTTGCAACTAATGAAAAACTGTTTTTT.

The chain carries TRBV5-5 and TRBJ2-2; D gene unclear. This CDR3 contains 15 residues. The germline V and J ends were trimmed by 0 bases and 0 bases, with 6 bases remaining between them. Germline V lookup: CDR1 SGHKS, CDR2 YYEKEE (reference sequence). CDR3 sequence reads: CASSLAATNTGELFF. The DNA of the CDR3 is TGTGCCAGCAGCTTGGCAGCGACGAACACCGGGGAGCTGTTTTTT.

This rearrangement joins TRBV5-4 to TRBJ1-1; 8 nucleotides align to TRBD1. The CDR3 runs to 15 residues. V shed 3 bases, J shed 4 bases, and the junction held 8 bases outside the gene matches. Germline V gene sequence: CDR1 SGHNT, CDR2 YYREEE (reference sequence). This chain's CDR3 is CASSWRTGLATEAFF. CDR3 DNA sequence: TGTGCCAGCAGCTGGCGGACAGGGTTGGCCACTGAAGCTTTCTTT.

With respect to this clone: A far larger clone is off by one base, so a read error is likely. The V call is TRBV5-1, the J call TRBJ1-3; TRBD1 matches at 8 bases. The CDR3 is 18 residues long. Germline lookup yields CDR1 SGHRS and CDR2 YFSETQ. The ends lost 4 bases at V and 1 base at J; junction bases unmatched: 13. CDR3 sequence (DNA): TGCGCCAGCAGCCCGACGGTACAGGGGGAACTGTCTGGAAACACCATATATTTT. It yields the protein CASSPTVQGELSGNTIYF.

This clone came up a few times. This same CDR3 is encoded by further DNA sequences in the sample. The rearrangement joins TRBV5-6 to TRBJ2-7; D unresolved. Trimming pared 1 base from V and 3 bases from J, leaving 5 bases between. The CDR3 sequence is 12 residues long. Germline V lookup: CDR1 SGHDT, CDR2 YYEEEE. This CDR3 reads CASSLSGYEQYF. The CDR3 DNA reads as TGTGCCAGCAGCTTGTCCGGCTACGAGCAGTACTTC.

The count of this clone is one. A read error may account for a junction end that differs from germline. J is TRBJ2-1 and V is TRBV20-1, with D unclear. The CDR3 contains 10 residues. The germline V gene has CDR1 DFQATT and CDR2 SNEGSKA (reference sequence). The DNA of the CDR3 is TGCAGTGGCGTTTGGGTAGAGCGGTTCTTC. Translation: CSGVWVERFF.

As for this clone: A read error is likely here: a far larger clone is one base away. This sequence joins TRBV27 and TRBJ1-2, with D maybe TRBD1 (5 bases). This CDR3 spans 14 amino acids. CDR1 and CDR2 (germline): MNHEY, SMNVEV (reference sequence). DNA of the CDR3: TGTGCCAGCAGTTTGCAGGGAACTCGCTATAGCTACACCTTC. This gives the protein CASSLQGTRYSYTF.

The CDR3 sequence is CASHLAGRWETQYF. The CDR3 coding sequence is TGTGCCAGCCATCTAGCGGGAAGATGGGAGACCCAGTACTTC. This chain links TRBV6-9 with TRBJ2-5; 9 bases fit TRBD2. J was trimmed by 5 bases and V by 8 bases; bases with no gene match: 9. Germline loops: CDR1 MNHGY, CDR2 SVAAGI. This CDR3 is built from 14 residues.

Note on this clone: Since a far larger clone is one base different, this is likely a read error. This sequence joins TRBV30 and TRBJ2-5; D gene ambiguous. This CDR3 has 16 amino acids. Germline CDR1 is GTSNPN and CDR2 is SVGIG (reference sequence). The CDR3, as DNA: TGTGCCTGGAGCCTCGCCCGGGTTAAGTTAGGAGAGGCCCAGTACTTC. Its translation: CAWSLARVKLGEAQYF.

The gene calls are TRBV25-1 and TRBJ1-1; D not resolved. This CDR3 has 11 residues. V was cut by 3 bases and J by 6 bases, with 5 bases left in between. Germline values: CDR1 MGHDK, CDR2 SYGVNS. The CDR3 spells CASSDSAEAFF. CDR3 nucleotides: TGTGCCAGCAGTGACTCGGCTGAAGCTTTCTTT.

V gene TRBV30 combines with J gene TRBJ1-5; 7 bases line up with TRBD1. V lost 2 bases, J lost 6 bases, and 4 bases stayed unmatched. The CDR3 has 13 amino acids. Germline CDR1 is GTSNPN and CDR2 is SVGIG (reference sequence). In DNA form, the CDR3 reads TGTGCCTGGAGTAACAGGGGCAGTCAGCCCCAGCATTTT. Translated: CAWSNRGSQPQHF.

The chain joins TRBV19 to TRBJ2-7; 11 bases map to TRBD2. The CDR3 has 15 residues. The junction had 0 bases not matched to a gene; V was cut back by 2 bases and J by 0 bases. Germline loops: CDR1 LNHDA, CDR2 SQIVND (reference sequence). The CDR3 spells CASSITSGSSYEQYF. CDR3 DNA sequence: TGTGCCAGTAGTATAACTAGCGGGAGCTCCTACGAGCAGTACTTC. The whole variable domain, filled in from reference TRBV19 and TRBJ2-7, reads DGGITQSPKYLFRKEGQNVTLSCEQNLNHDAMYWYRQDPGQGLRLIYYSQIVNDFQKGDIAEGYSVSREKKESFPLTVTSAQKNPTAFYLCASSITSGSSYEQYFGPGTRLTVT.

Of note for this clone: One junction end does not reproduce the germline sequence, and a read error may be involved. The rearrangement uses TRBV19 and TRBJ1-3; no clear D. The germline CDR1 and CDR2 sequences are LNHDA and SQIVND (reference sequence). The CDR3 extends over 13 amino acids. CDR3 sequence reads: CASRIGSGNTIYF. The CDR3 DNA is TGTGCCAGTAGGATAGGCTCTGGAAACACCATATATTTT.